Detailed here is one T cell receptor beta chain. Its specificity is unknown. TCRdb's copy holds only in-frame clones and misses some; the assay was immunoSEQ multiplex PCR. The sample contains 9,600 or so clones, more than 60% of which appear only once. The data originate from a study of immune evolution from preneoplasia to lung adenocarcinoma. General study findings and limits: From normal lung to invasive adenocarcinoma, top clone frequencies appeared to decrease. KRAS-mutant nodules had the highest T cell clonality. Later-stage lesions appeared to have more T cells, more diversity, less clonality.

The source is a person between 55 and 80 years old with lung adenocarcinoma. The sample comprised FFPE lung adenocarcinoma in situ tissue.

The CDR3 DNA reads TGTGCTAGTGTCGGCGGGGCCGGGACAGGGGTAGAGACCCAGTACTTC. It is translated as CASVGGAGTGVETQYF. V is TRBV12-5 and J is TRBJ2-5; 10 positions match TRBD1. Germline V gene data show CDR1 as LGHNT and CDR2 as FRNRAP. With V trimmed by 7 bases and J by 4 bases, 12 bases remained unmatched. CDR3 length equals 16 residues.